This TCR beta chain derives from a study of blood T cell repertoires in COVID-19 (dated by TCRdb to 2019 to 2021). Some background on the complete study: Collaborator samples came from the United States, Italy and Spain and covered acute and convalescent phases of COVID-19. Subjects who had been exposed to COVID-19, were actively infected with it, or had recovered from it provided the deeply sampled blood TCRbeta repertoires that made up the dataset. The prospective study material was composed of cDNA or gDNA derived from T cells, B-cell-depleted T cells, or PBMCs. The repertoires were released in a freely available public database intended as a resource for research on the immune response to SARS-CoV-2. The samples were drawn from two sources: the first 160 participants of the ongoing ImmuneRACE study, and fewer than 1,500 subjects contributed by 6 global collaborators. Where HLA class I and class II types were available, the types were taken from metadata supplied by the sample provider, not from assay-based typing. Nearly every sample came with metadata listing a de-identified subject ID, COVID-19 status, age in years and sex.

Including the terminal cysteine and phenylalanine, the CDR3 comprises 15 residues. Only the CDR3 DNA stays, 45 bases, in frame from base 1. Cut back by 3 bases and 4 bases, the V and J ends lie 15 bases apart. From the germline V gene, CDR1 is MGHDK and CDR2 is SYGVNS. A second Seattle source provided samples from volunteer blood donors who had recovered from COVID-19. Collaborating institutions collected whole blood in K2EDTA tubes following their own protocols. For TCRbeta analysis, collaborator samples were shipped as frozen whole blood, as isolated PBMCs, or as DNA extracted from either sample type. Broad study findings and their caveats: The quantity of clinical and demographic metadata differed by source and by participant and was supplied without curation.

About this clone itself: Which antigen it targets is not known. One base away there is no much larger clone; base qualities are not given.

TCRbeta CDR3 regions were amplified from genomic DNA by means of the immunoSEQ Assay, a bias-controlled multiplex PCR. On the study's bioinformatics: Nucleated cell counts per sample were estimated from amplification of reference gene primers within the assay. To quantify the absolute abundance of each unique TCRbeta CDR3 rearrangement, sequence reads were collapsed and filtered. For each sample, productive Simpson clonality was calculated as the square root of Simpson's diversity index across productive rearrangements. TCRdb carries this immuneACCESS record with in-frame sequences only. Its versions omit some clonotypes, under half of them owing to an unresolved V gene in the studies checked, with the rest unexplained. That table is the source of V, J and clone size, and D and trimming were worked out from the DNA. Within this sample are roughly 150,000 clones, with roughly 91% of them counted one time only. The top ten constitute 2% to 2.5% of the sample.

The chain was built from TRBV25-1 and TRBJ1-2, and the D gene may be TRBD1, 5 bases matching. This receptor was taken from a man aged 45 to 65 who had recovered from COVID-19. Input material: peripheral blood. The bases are TGTGCCAGCAGTGATTACGGTCGGGGGACCTATGGCTACACCTTC. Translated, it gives CASSDYGRGTYGYTF.